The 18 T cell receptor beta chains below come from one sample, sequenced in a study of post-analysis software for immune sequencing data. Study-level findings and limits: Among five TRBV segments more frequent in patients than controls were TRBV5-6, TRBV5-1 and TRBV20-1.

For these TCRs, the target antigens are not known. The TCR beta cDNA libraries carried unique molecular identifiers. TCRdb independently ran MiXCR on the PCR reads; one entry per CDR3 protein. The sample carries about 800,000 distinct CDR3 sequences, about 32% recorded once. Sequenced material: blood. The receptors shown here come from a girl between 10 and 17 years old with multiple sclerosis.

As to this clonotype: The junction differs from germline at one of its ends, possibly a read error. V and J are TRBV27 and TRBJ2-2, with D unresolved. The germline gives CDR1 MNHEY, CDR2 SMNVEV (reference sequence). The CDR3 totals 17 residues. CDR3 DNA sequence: TGTGCCAGCTGTTTCCGTAGAGCGTTAAGAGATACCGGGGAGCTGTTTTTT. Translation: CASCFRRALRDTGELFF.

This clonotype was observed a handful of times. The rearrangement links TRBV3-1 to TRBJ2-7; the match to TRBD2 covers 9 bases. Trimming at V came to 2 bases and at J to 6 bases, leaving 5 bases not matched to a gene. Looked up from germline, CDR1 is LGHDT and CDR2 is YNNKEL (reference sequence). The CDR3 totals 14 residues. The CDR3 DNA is TGTGCCAGCAGCCAAAGAGGGACTAGCCGCGAGCAGTACTTC. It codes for CASSQRGTSREQYF.

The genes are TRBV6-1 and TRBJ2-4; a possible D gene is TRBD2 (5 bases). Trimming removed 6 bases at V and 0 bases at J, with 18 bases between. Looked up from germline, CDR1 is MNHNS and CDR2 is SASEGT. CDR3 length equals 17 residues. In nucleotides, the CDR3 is TGTGCCAGCAGGCCCTCGACGGACGGACTAGCCAAAAACATTCAGTACTTC. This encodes CASRPSTDGLAKNIQYF.

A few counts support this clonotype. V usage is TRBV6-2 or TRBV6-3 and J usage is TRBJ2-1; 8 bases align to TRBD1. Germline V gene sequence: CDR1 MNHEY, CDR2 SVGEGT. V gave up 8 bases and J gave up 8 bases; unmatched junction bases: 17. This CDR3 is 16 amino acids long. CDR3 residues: CASGSTYRTGTHEQFF. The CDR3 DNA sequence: TGTGCCAGCGGGAGCACCTACAGGACAGGGACGCATGAGCAGTTCTTC.

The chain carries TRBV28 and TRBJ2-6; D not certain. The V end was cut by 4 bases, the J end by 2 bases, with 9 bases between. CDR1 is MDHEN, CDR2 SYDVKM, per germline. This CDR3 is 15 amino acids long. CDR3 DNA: TGTGCCAGCAGTTCCCGGACCGCTGGGGCCAACGTCCTGACTTTC. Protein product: CASSSRTAGANVLTF.

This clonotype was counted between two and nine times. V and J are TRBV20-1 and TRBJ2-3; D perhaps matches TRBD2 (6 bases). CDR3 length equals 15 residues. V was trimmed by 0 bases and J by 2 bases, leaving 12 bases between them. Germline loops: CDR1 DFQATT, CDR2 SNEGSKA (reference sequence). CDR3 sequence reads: CSARDGTRFTDTQYF. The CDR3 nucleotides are TGCAGTGCTAGAGATGGGACTCGATTCACAGATACGCAGTATTTT.

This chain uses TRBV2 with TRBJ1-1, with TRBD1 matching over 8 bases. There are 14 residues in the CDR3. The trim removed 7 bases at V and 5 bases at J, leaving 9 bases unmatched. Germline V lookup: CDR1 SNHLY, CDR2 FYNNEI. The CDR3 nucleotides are TGTGCCAGCATCCCGGACAGGGAACTTACTGAAGCTTTCTTT. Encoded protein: CASIPDRELTEAFF.

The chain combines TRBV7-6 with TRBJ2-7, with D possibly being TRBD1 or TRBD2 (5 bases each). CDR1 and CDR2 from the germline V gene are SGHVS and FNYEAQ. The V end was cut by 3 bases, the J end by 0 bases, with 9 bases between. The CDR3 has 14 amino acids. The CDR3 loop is CASSLGTFSYEQYF. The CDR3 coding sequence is TGTGCCAGCAGCTTGGGGACCTTCTCCTACGAGCAGTACTTC. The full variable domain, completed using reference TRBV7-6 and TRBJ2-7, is GAGVSQSPRYKVTKRGQDVALRCDPISGHVSLYWYRQALGQGPEFLTYFNYEAQQDKSGLPNDRFSAERPEGSISTLTIQRTEQRDSAMYRCASSLGTFSYEQYFGPGTRLTVT.

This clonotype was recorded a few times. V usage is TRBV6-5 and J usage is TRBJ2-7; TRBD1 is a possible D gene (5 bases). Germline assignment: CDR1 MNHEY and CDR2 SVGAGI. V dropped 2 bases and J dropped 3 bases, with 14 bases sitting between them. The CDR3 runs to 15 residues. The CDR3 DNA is TGTGCCAGCAGTTACGCCCCCGGCAGGGACTACGAGCAGTACTTC. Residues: CASSYAPGRDYEQYF.

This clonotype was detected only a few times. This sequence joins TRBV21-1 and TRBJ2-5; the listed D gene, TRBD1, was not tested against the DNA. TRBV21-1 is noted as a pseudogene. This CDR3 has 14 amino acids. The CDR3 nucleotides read TGTGCCAGCAGCAATTGGGCAGGGGGGGAGACCCAGTACTTC. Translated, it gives CASSNWAGGETQYF.

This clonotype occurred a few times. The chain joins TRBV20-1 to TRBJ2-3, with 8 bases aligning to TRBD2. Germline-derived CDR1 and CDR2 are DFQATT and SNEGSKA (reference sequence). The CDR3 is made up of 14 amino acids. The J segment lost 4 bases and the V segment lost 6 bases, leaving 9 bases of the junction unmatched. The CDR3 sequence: CSANPGLDADTQYF. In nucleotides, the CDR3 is TGCAGTGCCAATCCGGGACTAGACGCAGATACGCAGTATTTT.

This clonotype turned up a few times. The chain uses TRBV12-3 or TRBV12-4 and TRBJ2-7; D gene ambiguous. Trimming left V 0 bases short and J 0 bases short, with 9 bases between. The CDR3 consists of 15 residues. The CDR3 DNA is TGTGCCAGCAGTTTAGCGCACACTGGCTCCTACGAGCAGTACTTC. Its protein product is CASSLAHTGSYEQYF.

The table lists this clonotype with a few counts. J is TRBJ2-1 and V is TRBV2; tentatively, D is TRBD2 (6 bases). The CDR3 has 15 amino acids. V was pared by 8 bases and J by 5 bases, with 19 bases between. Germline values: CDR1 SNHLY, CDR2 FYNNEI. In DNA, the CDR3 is TGTGCCAGCCAACGGGGCGGGGAGATCAACAATGAGCAGTTCTTC. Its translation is CASQRGGEINNEQFF.

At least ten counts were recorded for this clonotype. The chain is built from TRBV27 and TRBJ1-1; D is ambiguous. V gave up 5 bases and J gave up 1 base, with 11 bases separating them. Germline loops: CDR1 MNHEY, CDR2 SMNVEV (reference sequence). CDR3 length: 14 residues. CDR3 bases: TGTGCCAGCAGTCTGAGTGGCCAGAACACTGAAGCTTTCTTT. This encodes CASSLSGQNTEAFF.

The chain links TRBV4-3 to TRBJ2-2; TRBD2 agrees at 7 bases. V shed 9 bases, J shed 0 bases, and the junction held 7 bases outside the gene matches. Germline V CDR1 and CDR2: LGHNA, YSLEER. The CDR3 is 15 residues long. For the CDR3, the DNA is TGCGCCAGTGGGAGGGCCTCAACGAACACCGGGGAGCTGTTTTTT. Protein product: CASGRASTNTGELFF.

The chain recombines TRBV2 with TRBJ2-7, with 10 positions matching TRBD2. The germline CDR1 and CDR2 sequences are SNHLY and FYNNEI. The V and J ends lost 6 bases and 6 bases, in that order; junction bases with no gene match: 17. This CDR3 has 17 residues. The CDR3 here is CASRLSGRATLRTEQYF. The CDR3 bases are TGTGCCAGCAGACTGAGCGGGAGGGCCACCCTTCGTACCGAGCAGTACTTC.

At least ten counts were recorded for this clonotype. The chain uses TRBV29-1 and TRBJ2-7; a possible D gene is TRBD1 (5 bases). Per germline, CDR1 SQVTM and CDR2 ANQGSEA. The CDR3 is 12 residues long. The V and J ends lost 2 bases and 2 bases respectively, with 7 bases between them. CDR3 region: CSVEQGPYEQYF. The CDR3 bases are TGCAGCGTTGAACAGGGTCCCTACGAGCAGTACTTC.

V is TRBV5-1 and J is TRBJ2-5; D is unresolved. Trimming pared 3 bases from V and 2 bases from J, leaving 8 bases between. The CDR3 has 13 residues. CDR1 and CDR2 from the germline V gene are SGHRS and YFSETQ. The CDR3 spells CASSSNMQETQYF. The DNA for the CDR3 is TGCGCCAGCAGCTCCAACATGCAAGAGACCCAGTACTTC.